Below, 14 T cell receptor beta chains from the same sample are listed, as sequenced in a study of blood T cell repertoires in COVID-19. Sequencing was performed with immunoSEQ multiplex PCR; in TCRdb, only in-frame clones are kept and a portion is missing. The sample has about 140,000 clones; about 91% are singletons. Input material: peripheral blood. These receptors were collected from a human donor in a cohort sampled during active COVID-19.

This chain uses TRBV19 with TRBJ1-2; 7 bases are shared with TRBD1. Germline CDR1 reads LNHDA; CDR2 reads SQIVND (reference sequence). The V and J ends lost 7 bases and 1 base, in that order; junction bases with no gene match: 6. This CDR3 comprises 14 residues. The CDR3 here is CASKSGQLNYGYTF. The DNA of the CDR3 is TGTGCCAGTAAATCGGGACAGCTTAACTATGGCTACACCTTC.

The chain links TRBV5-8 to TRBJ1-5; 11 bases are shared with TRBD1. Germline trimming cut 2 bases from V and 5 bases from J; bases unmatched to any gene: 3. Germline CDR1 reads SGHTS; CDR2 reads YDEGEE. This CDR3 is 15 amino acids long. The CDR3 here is CASSLGTGGYQPQHF. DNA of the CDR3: TGTGCCAGCAGCTTAGGGACAGGGGGATATCAGCCCCAGCATTTT.

The CDR3 here is CASSRDAGDEKLFF. In nucleotides, the CDR3 is TGTGCCAGCAGCCGGGACGCGGGGGATGAAAAACTGTTTTTT. The chain recombines TRBV7-9 with TRBJ1-4; a weak D match, TRBD1 (5 bases). This CDR3 contains 14 residues. The V end was cut by 5 bases, the J end by 6 bases, with 13 bases between. Germline V gene data show CDR1 as SEHNR and CDR2 as FQNEAQ (reference sequence).

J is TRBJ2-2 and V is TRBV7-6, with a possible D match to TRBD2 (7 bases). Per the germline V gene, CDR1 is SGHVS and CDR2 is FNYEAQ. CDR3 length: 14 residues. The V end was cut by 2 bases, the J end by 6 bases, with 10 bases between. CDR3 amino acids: CASSLRGGSGELFF. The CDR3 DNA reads TGTGCCAGCAGCTTAAGGGGGGGCTCCGGGGAGCTGTTTTTT.

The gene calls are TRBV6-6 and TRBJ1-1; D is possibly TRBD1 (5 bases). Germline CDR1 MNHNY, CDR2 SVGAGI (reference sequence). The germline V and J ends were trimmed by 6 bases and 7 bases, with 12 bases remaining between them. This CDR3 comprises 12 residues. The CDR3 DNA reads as TGTGCCAGCAGGCAGGGTTCGGGTGAAGCTTTCTTT. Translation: CASRQGSGEAFF.

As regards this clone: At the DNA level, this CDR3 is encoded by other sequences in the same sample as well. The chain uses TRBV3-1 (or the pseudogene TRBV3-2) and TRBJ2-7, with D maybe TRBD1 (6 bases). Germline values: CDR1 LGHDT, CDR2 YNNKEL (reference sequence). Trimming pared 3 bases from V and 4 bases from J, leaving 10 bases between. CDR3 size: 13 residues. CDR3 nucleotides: TGTGCCAGCAGCCAGACAGGTACATACGAGCAGTACTTC. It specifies CASSQTGTYEQYF.

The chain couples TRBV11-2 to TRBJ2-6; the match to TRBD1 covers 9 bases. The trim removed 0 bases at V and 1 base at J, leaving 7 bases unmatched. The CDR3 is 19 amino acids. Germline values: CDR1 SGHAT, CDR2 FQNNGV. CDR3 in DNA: TGTGCCAGCAGCTTAGATGGGGGACAGGGCCTATCTGGGGCCAACGTCCTGACTTTC. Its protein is CASSLDGGQGLSGANVLTF.

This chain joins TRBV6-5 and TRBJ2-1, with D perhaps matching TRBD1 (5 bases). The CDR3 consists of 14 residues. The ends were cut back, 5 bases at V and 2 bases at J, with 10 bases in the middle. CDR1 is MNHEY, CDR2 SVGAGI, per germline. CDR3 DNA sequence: TGTGCCAGCAGTCCCTGGGGCCCCTACAATGAGCAGTTCTTC. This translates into CASSPWGPYNEQFF.

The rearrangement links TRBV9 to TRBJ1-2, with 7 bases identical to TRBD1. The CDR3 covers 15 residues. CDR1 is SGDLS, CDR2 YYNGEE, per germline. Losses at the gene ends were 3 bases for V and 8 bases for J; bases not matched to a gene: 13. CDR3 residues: CASSAQIPGQRGYTF. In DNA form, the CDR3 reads TGTGCCAGCAGCGCCCAGATTCCGGGACAGAGAGGCTACACCTTC. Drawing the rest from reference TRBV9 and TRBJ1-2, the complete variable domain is DSGVTQTPKHLITATGQRVTLRCSPRSGDLSVYWYQQSLDQGLQFLIQYYNGEERAKGNILERFSAQQFPDLHSELNLSSLELGDSALYFCASSAQIPGQRGYTFGSGTRLTVV.

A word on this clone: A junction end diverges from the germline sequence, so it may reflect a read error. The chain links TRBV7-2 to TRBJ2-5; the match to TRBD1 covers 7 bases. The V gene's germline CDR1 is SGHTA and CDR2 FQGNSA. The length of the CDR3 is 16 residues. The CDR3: CASSSGQDQHQETQYF. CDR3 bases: TGTGCCAGCAGCTCTGGACAGGACCAACACCAGGAGACCCAGTACTTC. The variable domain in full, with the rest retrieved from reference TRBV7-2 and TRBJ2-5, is GAGVSQSPSNKVTEKGKDVELRCDPISGHTALYWYRQSLGQGLEFLIYFQGNSAPDKSGLPSDRFSAERTGGSVSTLTIQRTQQEDSAVYLCASSSGQDQHQETQYFGPGTRLLVL.

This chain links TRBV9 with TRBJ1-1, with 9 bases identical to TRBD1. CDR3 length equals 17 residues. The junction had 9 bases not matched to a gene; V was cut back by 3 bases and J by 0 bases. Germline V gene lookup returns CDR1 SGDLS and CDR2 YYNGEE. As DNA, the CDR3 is TGTGCCAGCAGCGCCGACAGGGGGAGCTTCATGAACACTGAAGCTTTCTTT. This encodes CASSADRGSFMNTEAFF.

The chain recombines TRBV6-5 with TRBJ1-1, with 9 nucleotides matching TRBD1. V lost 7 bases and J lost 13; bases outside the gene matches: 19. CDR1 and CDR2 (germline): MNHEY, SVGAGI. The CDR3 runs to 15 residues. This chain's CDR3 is CASITTGTGTLWVFF. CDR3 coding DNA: TGTGCCAGCATTACCACGGGGACAGGGACCCTGTGGGTTTTCTTT.

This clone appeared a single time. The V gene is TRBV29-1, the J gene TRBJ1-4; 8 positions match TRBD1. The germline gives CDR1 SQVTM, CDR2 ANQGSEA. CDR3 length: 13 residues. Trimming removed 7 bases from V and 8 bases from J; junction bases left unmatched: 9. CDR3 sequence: CSAGAGGVEKLFF. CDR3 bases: TGCAGCGCCGGGGCAGGGGGCGTAGAAAAACTGTTTTTT. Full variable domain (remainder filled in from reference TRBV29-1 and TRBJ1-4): SAVISQKPSRDICQRGTSLTIQCQVDSQVTMMFWYRQQPGQSLTLIATANQGSEATYESGFVIDKFPISRPNLTFSTLTVSNMSPEDSSIYLCSAGAGGVEKLFFGSGTQLSVL.

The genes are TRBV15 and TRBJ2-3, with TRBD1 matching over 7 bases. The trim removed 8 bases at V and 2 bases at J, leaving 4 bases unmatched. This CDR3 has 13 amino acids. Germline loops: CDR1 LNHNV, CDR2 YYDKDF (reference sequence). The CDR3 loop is CATEGQNTDTQYF. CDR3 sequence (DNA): TGTGCCACCGAGGGACAGAACACAGATACGCAGTATTTT.